This TCR beta chain comes out of a study of cytomegalovirus exposure and HLA in healthy donors (dated by TCRdb to the late 2010s). Notes on the research overall: In an earlier analysis of approximately 500 of the donors, less than 350 Gb of sequence data and 90 million to 120 million unique TCR beta sequences from 150 million to 200 million T cells were reported. Approximately 300 gigabases of sequencing data and around 80 million unique TCR sequences made up an early release that covered 500 to 700 HLA-typed donors. The genetic ancestry cluster associated with self-reported Caucasian donors included around four fifths of the roughly 380 genotyped donors. The study was designed to test whether signatures of past pathogen exposure could be identified by cataloging public T cell receptors. Using immunosequencing, the study profiled T cell repertoires from about 620 subjects and related those repertoires to cytomegalovirus serostatus. In addition to the first cohort of several hundred subjects, a separate validation cohort of some 120 different subjects was used. High-throughput TCR immunosequencing, statistical association of individual TCRs with disease status, and machine learning were combined to predict cytomegalovirus infection status. A later analysis re-analyzed previously published TCR beta repertoires from about 730 donors and added high-resolution HLA genotyping to study TCR occurrence patterns. Rather than drawing on any new phenotypic data, the later analysis identified candidate immune exposures from TCR beta sequences and the way those sequences occurred across donors. To decide whether each TCR beta V gene segment behaved as functional or pseudogenic, an earlier analysis of some 570 of the donors relied on high-throughput TCR beta sequencing. Donor age, sex, ethnicity and CMV serostatus were collected together with the repertoire data. A later genetic analysis took genome-wide SNP genotypes for 398 of the 666 donors and used that subset as a discovery cohort. All discovery cohort repertoires had been generated on a single sequencing platform. Both class I and class II loci were covered by HLA typing, at four-digit resolution. Typing coverage varied by locus: about 629-630 donors for A, B, C, DRB1 and DQB1; 522 for DQA1; about 570 for DPA1; more than 450 for DPB1. Four to six DR-DQ haplotypes were handled as single units for association and clustering, since linkage in the cohort was strong. Across about 370 genotyped donors of the cohort, an average of roughly 230,000 unique TCR beta nucleotide sequences per donor were sequenced, and 15% to 20% of those sequences were non-productive. The research as a whole found: In a later analysis, most CMV-associated TCR beta chains were found to appear HLA-restricted, with HLA associations seemingly driven largely by CMV exposure. When HLA alleles, especially DR and DQ, strongly co-occurred, attributing TCR associations to individual alleles was difficult. In vitro tests confirmed that a few of the cytomegalovirus-associated TCR beta chains recognize cytomegalovirus antigens. Because counts were too low, seventeen rarely observed V segments, including chromosome 9 orphons, were left out of the earlier analysis of some 600 of the donors. The 87-base-pair reads could not distinguish some IMGT-functional V segments, including TRBV6-2 and TRBV6-3, so those segments were excluded. The cohort was sequenced for TCR beta chains only, and without alpha or paired-chain data the features that could be detected were limited. The presence/absence analyses assumed that sequencing depth was roughly uniform across donors, and that assumption may not be true. In a later analysis, HLA-associated TCR beta chains showed more clonal expansion and lower generation probabilities than non-associated chains that were equally common. A group of highly shared sequence variants was considered likely to be a technical artifact of the sequencing pipeline. In a later genetic analysis, a missense DCLRE1C variant was associated with V-gene and J-gene trimming of TCR beta chains, and the association was replicated in an independent cohort. In a later genetic analysis, fewer N-insertions in productive TCRs were reported among donors in an Asian-associated ancestry cluster than the roughly 640-donor mean. A further reported finding was that TCR beta sequences accurately predicted the HLA-A and HLA-B alleles for most subjects in the first cohort. CMV serostatus was the only immune exposure information available for the cohort. At a false discovery rate of 0.05, a later analysis linked some 18,000 TCR beta sequences to specific HLA alleles. The study listed 150 to 200 TCR beta chains as associated with cytomegalovirus. According to the authors, the approach could potentially be generalized to other disease states and immunological phenotypes. Cytomegalovirus status was reported to be diagnosed by the classifier with high specificity and sensitivity in both the original and validation cohorts. In a later analysis, the rate of TCR association differed among HLA loci, with DRB1 alleles having the most associated TCRs and HLA-C alleles having the fewest. Correlated functional status among segregating V segments might reflect linkage disequilibrium, but an unknown experimental factor could not be ruled out. Across donors, most TCR sequences were observed very rarely, whereas some public TCRs were present in many individuals. In an earlier analysis of some 540 of the donors, most TCR beta V segments appeared in productive rearrangements about 87% or about 30% of the time, broadly matching IMGT annotations. HLA typing was unavailable for some donors at each locus, so association tests used only the typed subset. A later analysis reported that several top co-occurrence clusters appeared linked to parvovirus B19, influenza, CMV and Epstein-Barr virus.

V trim: 3 bases; J trim: 6 bases; unmatched bases: 10. CDR3 length: 15 amino acids, cysteine to phenylalanine. Only the CDR3 DNA is retained, 45 bases long and in frame from the first base. As encoded in the germline V gene (reference sequence), CDR1 is LNHDA while CDR2 is SQIVND. This clone was counted a few times. Its antigen target is currently unknown. Base qualities are missing; no much larger clone stands one base away. In total, approximately 700 healthy bone marrow donors made up the cohort. At the time of sampling, every cohort member was nominally healthy, though immune exposures that went unrecorded were likely present. The donor was CMV seronegative and belonged to the group of around 350 seronegative cohort members. Every donor gave a peripheral blood sample, and the peripheral blood mononuclear cells from that sample were used for TCR beta sequencing. The Qiagen DNeasy Blood Extraction Kit was used to extract genomic DNA from the blood cell samples.

The library was made by the immunoSEQ multiplex PCR assay. A mixture of 60 forward primers for TCR Vbeta segments and 13 reverse primers for TCR Jbeta segments was used in the multiplex PCR. Amplification of the CDR3 region of rearranged TCR beta genes was performed with a multiplex PCR assay on genomic DNA. On the Illumina HiSeq System, the amplified TCR beta libraries were sequenced as 87-base-pair reads. The original pipeline was this. In a later analysis, tens of millions of unique TCR beta chains were counted across the 650 to 700 repertoires, and about 10 million of these chains were shared by at least two donors. Raw reads were error-corrected and collapsed into unique sequences with a nearest-neighbor algorithm that merged closely related sequences to remove PCR and sequencing errors. To assign V, D and J gene segments, CDR3 sequences were aligned to IMGT reference sequences. For a sequence to be retained, a match of at least six nucleotides to both a V gene segment and a J gene segment was required. A rearrangement counted as productive if the CDR3 had no stop codons and remained in frame with V and J, and every other rearrangement counted as non-productive. CDR3 was defined by IMGT convention, running from the second conserved V-encoded cysteine to the conserved J-encoded phenylalanine. In an earlier analysis of roughly 610 of the donors, sequences lacking an unambiguous match to a single V gene segment were excluded. In an earlier analysis of around 590 of the donors, a V segment was called functional when productive rearrangements were above 56.7%, and segregating when the standard deviation between donors exceeded 5%. A statistical classification framework was built to diagnose cytomegalovirus status from the catalog of TCR beta chain sequences. A later analysis assigned V and J genes by comparing TCR nucleotide sequences with IMGT/GENE-DB human TR gene sequences. A later analysis assigned CDR3 sequences and most-parsimonious VDJ recombination scenarios with the TCRdist pipeline. In a later analysis, each TCR beta chain was defined by its CDR3 amino acid sequence together with its V-gene family, and reads lacking a unique V-gene family were excluded. To address suspected cross-contamination and a sequencing artifact, a later analysis removed a few hundred highly shared, low-generation-probability nucleotide sequences. In a later analysis, a clonal expansion index was calculated for each public chain from normalized within-repertoire ranks of inferred template counts. A later analysis computed generation probabilities with a VDJ recombination model fitted to out-of-frame rearrangements, and checked the results against IGoR. Hypergeometric tests were used in a later analysis to score TCR-TCR, TCR-HLA and TCR-CMV co-occurrence, with a repertoire-size bias correction applied to the TCR pairs. A later analysis estimated false discovery rates by permuting HLA or CMV assignments 20 times. In a later analysis, co-occurring TCRs were grouped using DBSCAN, with TCRdist sequence similarity added in when clustering inside HLA-allele-positive subsets. For co-occurrence clustering, repertoires with fewer than 30,000 or more than 120,000 public chains were excluded, along with roughly five repertoires with anomalous nucleotide sharing. What TCRdb holds here is the immuneACCESS table cut down to in-frame rearrangements. Part of the clones is not present; checked against another copy, under half of the missing clones reflect an unresolved V gene, and the others are unexplained. V and J calls and clone size follow that table, whereas D and trimming were derived from the DNA. The sample has 200,000 to 250,000 clones on record, 82% of them singletons. The ten largest clones add up to 2.5% to 3.5% of the sample.

This sequence uses TRBV19 and TRBJ1-1, and 7 junctional nucleotides match TRBD1. This clonotype originated in a woman in her 40s in good health and CMV-seronegative. Sequenced material: PBMCs. The CDR3 in this case is CASSMWDSGGSEAFF. In nucleotides, the sequence is TGTGCCAGTAGTATGTGGGACTCAGGGGGATCTGAAGCTTTCTTT.